These 17 T cell receptor beta chains share one sample of origin, sequenced in a study of T cell responses to AZD1222 COVID-19 vaccine. The assay was immunoSEQ multiplex PCR, and TCRdb's table has in-frame clones only and misses some. Here the sample spans about 140,000 clones, around 90% being singletons. The source material was peripheral blood, sampled on day 0 of AZD1222 vaccination. These receptors all come from an adult in good health.

The gene calls are TRBV7-9 and TRBJ1-2, with D possibly matching TRBD1 (6 bases). V was clipped by 5 bases and J by 4 bases, with 11 bases between them. Looked up from germline, CDR1 is SEHNR and CDR2 is FQNEAQ (reference sequence). The length of the CDR3 is 13 residues. The CDR3 DNA sequence: TGTGCCAGCAGCACACAGACAGGCTATGGCTACACCTTC. Its translation is CASSTQTGYGYTF.

The chain employs TRBV6-5 and TRBJ1-4; D possibly corresponds to TRBD1 (5 bases). Germline values: CDR1 MNHEY, CDR2 SVGAGI. The CDR3 runs to 14 residues. The V end lost 2 bases, the J end lost 8 bases, and 12 bases lay between the germline ends. This chain's CDR3 is CASSYTGGVEKLFF. The CDR3 DNA is TGTGCCAGCAGTTACACGGGAGGGGTCGAAAAACTGTTTTTT.

This sequence joins TRBV5-1 and TRBJ1-2; D is unclear. In germline, CDR1 is SGHRS, CDR2 YFSETQ. CDR3 length: 14 residues. V was clipped by 0 bases and J by 0 bases, with 6 bases between them. CDR3 protein: CASSLDNPNYGYTF. Written as DNA, the CDR3 is TGCGCCAGCAGCTTGGACAATCCTAACTATGGCTACACCTTC. Together with reference TRBV5-1 and TRBJ1-2, the CDR3 gives the full variable domain: KAGVTQTPRYLIKTRGQQVTLSCSPISGHRSVSWYQQTPGQGLQFLFEYFSETQRNKGNFPGRFSGRQFSNSRSEMNVSTLELGDSALYLCASSLDNPNYGYTFGSGTRLTVV.

This CDR3 reads CASSRDRAGYTF. CDR3 in DNA: TGTGCCAGCAGTCGGGACAGGGCTGGCTACACCTTC. The gene calls are TRBV27 and TRBJ1-2, with TRBD1 identical over 9 bases. The V segment lost 5 bases and the J segment 7 bases; nucleotides outside the gene matches: 2. The germline CDR1 and CDR2 sequences are MNHEY and SMNVEV (reference sequence). This CDR3 comprises 12 residues.

This clone was detected a few times. The V and J genes are TRBV20-1 and TRBJ2-7; D may correspond to TRBD1 or TRBD2 (5 bases each). The CDR3 spans 11 residues. The germline V gene has CDR1 DFQATT and CDR2 SNEGSKA (reference sequence). The CDR3 DNA is TGCGTTGGTGGGGGTAGCGACGAGCAGTACTTC. Translating gives CVGGGSDEQYF.

The CDR3 DNA is TGTGCCAGCAGCTTGATTGGGGAGTCCAACGAGCAGTACTTC. The encoded protein is CASSLIGESNEQYF. The chain couples TRBV5-5 to TRBJ2-7; D may be TRBD2 (5 bases). CDR3 length equals 14 residues. V was clipped by 1 base and J by 5 bases, with 13 bases between them. Germline V gene sequence: CDR1 SGHKS, CDR2 YYEKEE (reference sequence).

The chain couples TRBV25-1 to TRBJ1-3; D remains unclear. V gave up 3 bases and J gave up 1 base, with 16 bases separating them. There are 17 residues in the CDR3. CDR1 MGHDK and CDR2 SYGVNS come from the germline V gene. This CDR3 reads CASSETFLGSSGNTIYF. CDR3 sequence (DNA): TGTGCCAGCAGTGAGACCTTCTTGGGGTCATCTGGAAACACCATATATTTT. Using reference TRBV25-1 and TRBJ1-3 for the parts outside the CDR3, the full variable domain is EADIYQTPRYLVIGTGKKITLECSQTMGHDKMYWYQQDPGMELHLIHYSYGVNSTEKGDLSSESTVSRIRTEHFPLTLESARPSHTSQYLCASSETFLGSSGNTIYFGEGSWLTVV.

The V gene is TRBV3-1 (or the pseudogene TRBV3-2), the J gene TRBJ1-5; no reliable D call. V was shortened by 3 bases and J by 2 bases, with 11 bases between the two germline ends. Germline CDR1 and CDR2: LGHDT and YNNKEL (reference sequence). The CDR3 covers 15 residues. CDR3 amino acids: CASSQTDGGNQPQHF. DNA for the CDR3: TGTGCCAGCAGCCAGACGGACGGGGGCAATCAGCCCCAGCATTTT.

The rearrangement uses TRBV29-1 and TRBJ1-1, with a tentative D call TRBD1 (5 bases). The CDR3 loop spans 13 amino acids. With 7 bases removed from V and 2 bases from J, the gap between germline ends came to 14 bases. In germline, CDR1 is SQVTM, CDR2 ANQGSEA. This chain's CDR3 is CSASGSGNTEAFF. The CDR3 DNA reads TGCAGCGCCTCAGGGTCGGGAAACACTGAAGCTTTCTTT.

This clone was seen just once. The chain links TRBV4-2 to TRBJ1-6; 9 bases match TRBD1. The trim removed 4 bases at V and 8 bases at J, leaving 3 bases unmatched. The CDR3 length is 14 residues. Germline CDR1 and CDR2: LGHNA and YNFKEQ. This CDR3 reads CASSPGTGHSPLHF. The CDR3 region has the DNA TGTGCCAGCAGCCCAGGGACAGGGCATTCACCCCTCCACTTT.

The chain is built from TRBV2 and TRBJ2-7; D possibly matches TRBD1 or TRBD2 (5 bases each). Trimming cost V 7 bases and J 0 bases, with 13 bases left between them. The CDR3 spans 14 residues. Germline CDR1 is SNHLY and CDR2 is FYNNEI. The chain's CDR3 is CASMTGTRSYEQYF. DNA for the CDR3: TGTGCCAGCATGACCGGGACGCGCTCCTACGAGCAGTACTTC.

This clone was detected once. The chain links TRBV30 to TRBJ2-1; a weak D match, TRBD2 (6 bases). Germline V lookup: CDR1 GTSNPN, CDR2 SVGIG (reference sequence). The CDR3 runs 12 residues. V lost 3 bases to trimming and J lost 10 bases, with 13 bases between them. CDR3 residues: CAWSGTPSEQFF. The CDR3 nucleotides read TGTGCCTGGAGCGGGACTCCTTCAGAGCAGTTCTTC. Based on the CDR3 plus reference TRBV30 and TRBJ2-1, the full variable domain is SQTIHQWPATLVQPVGSPLSLECTVEGTSNPNLYWYRQAAGRGLQLLFYSVGIGQISSEVPQNLSASRPQDRQFILSSKKLLLSDSGFYLCAWSGTPSEQFFGPGTRLTVL.

V and J are TRBV18 and TRBJ2-7; TRBD2 aligns across 12 bases. The germline V gene encodes CDR1 KGHSH and CDR2 LQKENI. The CDR3 spans 16 residues. Trimming removed 4 bases from V and 3 bases from J; junction bases left unmatched: 7. The CDR3 DNA is TGTGCCAGCTCACAGACTAGCGGGAGTTCTATCTACGAGCAGTACTTC. It codes for CASSQTSGSSIYEQYF.

The chain links TRBV7-2 to TRBJ1-5; no firm D call. V dropped 1 base and J dropped 6 bases, with 10 bases sitting between them. This CDR3 has 14 residues. Germline V CDR1 and CDR2: SGHTA, FQGNSA. CDR3 coding DNA: TGTGCCAGCAGCTTAGAGGCAGCGGGTCAGCCCCAGCATTTT. Residues: CASSLEAAGQPQHF. Full variable domain (remainder filled in from reference TRBV7-2 and TRBJ1-5): GAGVSQSPSNKVTEKGKDVELRCDPISGHTALYWYRQSLGQGLEFLIYFQGNSAPDKSGLPSDRFSAERTGGSVSTLTIQRTQQEDSAVYLCASSLEAAGQPQHFGDGTRLSIL.

V usage is TRBV19 and J usage is TRBJ2-2; 8 bases are shared with TRBD2. V trimming: 3 bases; J trimming: 4 bases; junction bases outside the gene matches: 19. CDR1 is LNHDA and CDR2 is SQIVND in the germline V gene (reference sequence). The CDR3 loop spans 20 amino acids. The chain's CDR3 is CASSMSSGLSSGRITGELFF. CDR3 nucleotide sequence: TGTGCCAGTAGTATGAGTTCGGGTTTATCTAGCGGGCGGATCACCGGGGAGCTGTTTTTT.

The CDR3 nucleotides read TGTGCCATCCGAAACTGGGACAGTCAATATGGCTACACCTTC. Encoded protein: CAIRNWDSQYGYTF. The V call is TRBV28, the J call TRBJ1-2; 7 positions match TRBD1. CDR3 length equals 14 residues. V was pared by 10 bases and J by 5 bases, with 13 bases of the junction left unmatched. The V gene's germline CDR1 is MDHEN and CDR2 SYDVKM.

CDR3: CASSLGFAVTDTQYF. For the CDR3, the DNA is TGTGCCAGCAGCTTAGGATTCGCGGTCACAGATACGCAGTATTTT. The chain links TRBV11-3 to TRBJ2-3; D is unresolved. The germline V gene encodes CDR1 SGHNT and CDR2 YENEEA. V dropped 1 base and J dropped 2 bases, with 10 bases sitting between them. This CDR3 has 15 amino acids.